Below are 22 T cell receptor beta chains sequenced from a single sample in a study of T cells in Graves' hyperthyroidism and ophthalmopathy (dated by TCRdb to the late 2010s). Library creation used multiplex PCR. The sequencer listed for this sample is Illumina HiSeq 2000. Amplification of TCR beta CDR3 regions was carried out from RNA transcripts. A first-round RT-PCR of the TCR CDR3 used the HTBI primer set with the Qiagen OneStep RT-PCR kit. Starting from the raw public reads, TCRdb applied fastp trimming at Q25, assembled clones with MiXCR and retained in-frame beta chains. Records with the same CDR3 protein are collapsed into one entry carrying the most frequent genes and DNA. For this sample the table gives hundreds of thousands of distinct CDR3 sequences, of which 20% to 25% were detected only once. The top ten constitute around two thirds of the sample. The material sequenced was blood. All receptors come from a man aged 30 to 39 with Graves' ophthalmopathy.

Ten or more counts support this clonotype. The chain is built from TRBV3-1 and TRBJ2-3, with no clear D. This CDR3 has 12 residues. The V gene's germline CDR1 is LGHDT and CDR2 YNNKEL (reference sequence). V was clipped by 2 bases and J by 2 bases, with 2 bases between them. CDR3: CASSQNTDTQYF. CDR3 nucleotides: TGTGCCAGCAGCCAAAACACAGATACGCAGTATTTT.

This clonotype was seen only a few times. The V and J genes are TRBV2 and TRBJ2-7; either TRBD1 or TRBD2 may fit D (5 bases each). V lost 6 bases to trimming and J lost 3 bases, with 18 bases between them. This CDR3 contains 15 residues. From germline, CDR1 is SNHLY and CDR2 FYNNEI. CDR3 in amino acids: CASRTGTPGSYEQYF. The CDR3 nucleotides read TGTGCCAGCAGGACCGGGACCCCAGGGAGCTACGAGCAGTACTTC.

The sample holds a few counts of this clonotype. The chain joins TRBV20-1 to TRBJ2-7; D is possibly TRBD1 (6 bases). CDR1 and CDR2 from the germline V gene are DFQATT and SNEGSKA (reference sequence). The CDR3 totals 12 residues. Trimming removed 3 bases at V and 0 bases at J, with 6 bases between. Written as DNA, the CDR3 is TGCAGTGCTAGGGACAGCTCCTACGAGCAGTACTTC. As protein: CSARDSSYEQYF.

This clonotype appeared a few times. The J gene is TRBJ1-4, the V gene TRBV28, with TRBD1 matching 8 bases. CDR1 MDHEN and CDR2 SYDVKM come from the germline V gene. CDR3 length equals 16 residues. Trimming cost V 1 base and J 5 bases; bases outside gene matches: 6. The CDR3 DNA sequence: TGTGCCAGCAGTTTATACAGGACAGGGACGAATGAAAAACTGTTTTTT. This translates into CASSLYRTGTNEKLFF.

This clonotype was seen ten or more times. The V and J genes are TRBV10-3 and TRBJ2-3; D is uncertain. CDR1 and CDR2 from the germline V gene are ENHRY and SYGVKD. This CDR3 region has 12 residues. Trimming stripped 6 bases from V and 2 bases from J, with 6 bases between. CDR3 sequence (DNA): TGTGCCATCAGCGCGAACACAGATACGCAGTATTTT. Encoded protein: CAISANTDTQYF.

The chain combines TRBV10-3 with TRBJ1-5; possible D gene TRBD1, 6 bases. Germline V gene data show CDR1 as ENHRY and CDR2 as SYGVKD. The CDR3 loop spans 15 amino acids. Trimming removed 3 bases from V and 4 bases from J, with 13 bases in between. This CDR3 is CAISEGQGYNQPQHF. DNA of the CDR3: TGTGCCATCAGTGAAGGCCAGGGGTATAATCAGCCCCAGCATTTT.

This clonotype was seen repeatedly, ten times or more. The chain links TRBV11-2 to TRBJ2-5, with TRBD1 identical over 7 bases. Per germline, CDR1 SGHAT and CDR2 FQNNGV. The CDR3 consists of 13 residues. After removal of 4 bases from V and 6 bases from J, the junction contained 5 bases not matched to a gene. The CDR3 sequence is CASSSWDRQTQYF. As DNA, the CDR3 is TGTGCCAGCAGCTCCTGGGACAGACAGACCCAGTACTTC.

Comments on this clonotype: The missing conserved phenylalanine or tryptophan at the end of this CDR3 makes a read error likely. The gene calls are TRBV14 and TRBJ1-1; D possibly corresponds to TRBD1 (5 bases). Looked up from germline, CDR1 is SGHDN and CDR2 is FVKESK. The CDR3 totals 19 residues. Trimming left V 3 bases short and J 0 bases short, with 23 bases between. The CDR3 bases are TGTGCCAGCAGCCAGGTTCCATTACTTACAGGATTCATGAACACTGAAGCTTTCTCT. It translates to CASSQVPLLTGFMNTEAFS.

The V and J genes are TRBV28 and TRBJ1-5; TRBD1 matches at 9 bases. CDR3 length: 15 residues. Germline V gene data show CDR1 as MDHEN and CDR2 as SYDVKM. After removal of 4 bases from V and 4 bases from J, the junction contained 5 bases not matched to a gene. CDR3 bases: TGTGCCAGCAGTTCACGGACAGGGGTAAATCAGCCCCAGCATTTT. Its protein product is CASSSRTGVNQPQHF.

This sequence joins TRBV15 and TRBJ1-1; possible D gene TRBD1, 5 bases. The CDR3 length is 13 residues. Germline CDR1 and CDR2: LNHNV and YYDKDF (reference sequence). The V gene lost 5 bases and the J gene lost 1 base, with 8 bases spanning the gap. CDR3 protein: CATSYGQNTEAFF. The CDR3 DNA reads TGTGCCACCAGCTATGGACAGAACACTGAAGCTTTCTTT.

This clonotype was seen ten or more times. The chain carries TRBV27 and TRBJ1-2; 9 bases are shared with TRBD1. Germline trimming cut 5 bases from V and 4 bases from J; bases unmatched to any gene: 8. The germline CDR1 and CDR2 sequences are MNHEY and SMNVEV (reference sequence). The length of the CDR3 is 15 residues. Here the CDR3 reads CASSPQTGGVYGYTF. Written as DNA, the CDR3 is TGTGCCAGCAGTCCGCAGACAGGGGGTGTCTATGGCTACACCTTC.

This clonotype turned up a few times. V and J are TRBV5-1 and TRBJ2-7, with a weak D call TRBD2 (6 bases). Trimming removed 4 bases from V and 2 bases from J, with 22 bases in between. Germline V gene lookup returns CDR1 SGHRS and CDR2 YFSETQ. The CDR3 contains 17 residues. The CDR3 coding sequence is TGCGCCAGCAGCCTCCCGGGGGAGATAGCGACTACCTACGAGCAGTACTTC. The encoded protein is CASSLPGEIATTYEQYF.

This chain links TRBV11-2 with TRBJ2-1; D possibly matches TRBD1 or TRBD2 (7 bases each). V was shortened by 0 bases and J by 4 bases, with 13 bases between the two germline ends. This CDR3 has 16 residues. Germline assignment: CDR1 SGHAT and CDR2 FQNNGV. CDR3 residues: CASSLDPGGEYNEQFF. The CDR3 DNA follows: TGTGCCAGCAGCTTAGATCCAGGGGGGGAATACAATGAGCAGTTCTTC.

This clonotype was picked up many times. This rearrangement joins TRBV7-8 to TRBJ2-1; weak D call: TRBD2 (5 bases). The CDR3 loop spans 13 amino acids. Germline V lookup: CDR1 SGHVS, CDR2 FQNEAQ. V was clipped by 3 bases and J by 5 bases, with 8 bases between them. The CDR3 loop is CASSLQRDNEQFF. DNA of the CDR3: TGTGCCAGCAGCTTGCAGAGGGACAATGAGCAGTTCTTC.

This clonotype was recorded at least ten times. This chain uses TRBV3-1 with TRBJ2-5; D gene ambiguous. The V gene lost 3 bases and the J gene lost 3 bases, with 11 bases spanning the gap. Germline assignment: CDR1 LGHDT and CDR2 YNNKEL (reference sequence). The CDR3 loop spans 14 amino acids. The CDR3 DNA reads as TGTGCCAGCAGCCAGGAGCATACCGAAGAGACCCAGTACTTC. Its translation is CASSQEHTEETQYF.

This clonotype occurred many times. V gene TRBV3-1 combines with J gene TRBJ1-5; D possibly corresponds to TRBD1 (6 bases). Germline CDR1 LGHDT, CDR2 YNNKEL (reference sequence). V lost 4 bases and J 0 bases, leaving 10 bases between the germline ends. The CDR3 loop spans 15 amino acids. The CDR3 loop is CASSLGHYSNQPQHF. CDR3 coding DNA: TGTGCCAGCAGCCTGGGACATTATAGCAATCAGCCCCAGCATTTT. Complete variable domain (other parts from reference TRBV3-1 and TRBJ1-5): DTAVSQTPKYLVTQMGNDKSIKCEQNLGHDTMYWYKQDSKKFLKIMFSYNNKELIINETVPNRFSPKSPDKAHLNLHINSLELGDSAVYFCASSLGHYSNQPQHFGDGTRLSIL.

The sample holds many counts of this clonotype. The rearrangement uses TRBV20-1 and TRBJ1-6, with a tentative D call TRBD1 (6 bases). Trimming took off 7 bases at V and 0 bases at J, with 16 bases between the two ends. Germline values: CDR1 DFQATT, CDR2 SNEGSKA (reference sequence). The CDR3 has 16 amino acids. CDR3 sequence reads: CSVPKGGTSYNSPLHF. In nucleotides, the CDR3 is TGCAGTGTTCCGAAGGGGGGTACCTCCTATAATTCACCCCTCCACTTT.

This clonotype appeared many times. The CDR3 reads CASSQLAGVEQYF. The CDR3 DNA sequence: TGTGCCAGCAGTCAACTAGCGGGAGTCGAGCAGTACTTC. This chain joins TRBV12-3 or TRBV12-4 and TRBJ2-7, with 11 bases aligning to TRBD2. V shed 5 bases, J shed 6 bases, and the junction held 3 bases outside the gene matches. The CDR3 consists of 13 residues.

This clonotype was detected many times. This chain joins TRBV5-1 and TRBJ2-1; 8 bases line up with TRBD1. The CDR3 extends over 15 amino acids. CDR1 SGHRS and CDR2 YFSETQ come from the germline V gene. Trimming removed 1 base from V and 6 bases from J; junction bases left unmatched: 6. CDR3 coding DNA: TGCGCCAGCAGCTTGAGGACAGGACAGGGCAATGAGCAGTTCTTC. Translating gives CASSLRTGQGNEQFF.

The genes are TRBV15 and TRBJ1-1, with unresolved D. Germline V CDR1 and CDR2: LNHNV, YYDKDF (reference sequence). V was shortened by 5 bases and J by 4 bases, with 5 bases between the two germline ends. The CDR3 spans 11 residues. The CDR3 DNA reads as TGTGCCACCAGCGTAACCACTGAAGCTTTCTTT. It encodes CATSVTTEAFF.

The V and J genes are TRBV6-1 and TRBJ1-3; D unresolved. Germline V gene sequence: CDR1 MNHNS, CDR2 SASEGT. This CDR3 comprises 11 residues. Trimming pared 4 bases from V and 5 bases from J, leaving 3 bases between. DNA for the CDR3: TGTGCCAGCAGTGGACGAAACACCATATATTTT. It translates to CASSGRNTIYF.

This clonotype was detected only a few times. The rearrangement uses TRBV2 and TRBJ1-5, with a tentative D call TRBD1 (6 bases). CDR3 length equals 13 residues. V gave up 6 bases and J gave up 7 bases, with 13 bases separating them. Germline CDR1 and CDR2: SNHLY and FYNNEI. This chain's CDR3 is CASSENGGQPQHF. In nucleotides, the CDR3 is TGTGCCAGCAGCGAAAACGGGGGCCAGCCCCAGCATTTT.